This record covers a single T cell receptor beta chain. Its target is not known. Trimming took 1 base from V and 7 from J, leaving 17 bases between them. Germline CDR1 is SGHRS and CDR2 is YFSETQ. This CDR3 is built from 15 residues. It was healthy bone marrow donors who served as donors. The data were obtained in a study of cytomegalovirus exposure and HLA in healthy donors. Study-wide results and limits: In vitro, a few CMV-associated chains proved specific for CMV antigens.

The PCR used 60 Vbeta and 13 Jbeta primers. Profiled with immunoSEQ multiplex PCR; TCRdb holds only in-frame clones, not every one. The data contain 65,000 to 100,000 clones, 60% to 80% of them singletons. Sequenced material: PBMCs. This sequence originates from a female donor in good health and CMV-seronegative. This chain links TRBV5-1 with TRBJ1-2; D perhaps matches TRBD1 (6 bases). In DNA form, the CDR3 reads TGCGCCAGCAGCTTGTATCAGGGGCGCAGACCTGGCTACACCTTC. Its protein is CASSLYQGRRPGYTF. Full variable domain (missing parts from reference TRBV5-1 and TRBJ1-2): KAGVTQTPRYLIKTRGQQVTLSCSPISGHRSVSWYQQTPGQGLQFLFEYFSETQRNKGNFPGRFSGRQFSNSRSEMNVSTLELGDSALYLCASSLYQGRRPGYTFGSGTRLTVV.